This entry concerns a single TCR beta chain. The method was immunoSEQ multiplex PCR; TCRdb's version includes in-frame clones alone and lacks a portion of them. This sample has around 1.5 million clones, with nearly 99% found just once. This specimen belongs to a study of shared clonotypes between healthy human individuals. The CDR3 length is 13 residues. The germline V gene has CDR1 ENHRY and CDR2 SYGVKD. Between the trimmed V and J ends, which lost 1 base and 13 bases, there was a span of 14 bases. The chain carries TRBV10-3 and TRBJ2-1; D remains ambiguous. This clonotype was sampled from a man aged 25-45 years in good health. The source material was naive CD4+ T cells sorted from blood. Noted subset: CD45RA+ positively selected. CDR3 amino acids: CAISEFAGKIQFF. CDR3 bases: TGTGCCATCAGTGAGTTTGCCGGTAAAATTCAGTTCTTC.